The 27 T cell receptor beta chains in this list originate from one sample, sequenced in a study of CD8 T cells in ankylosing spondylitis. No antigen has been assigned to these receptors. TCRdb reprocessed the 5' RACE reads with MiXCR, giving one entry per CDR3 protein. Of 500,000 to 550,000 distinct CDR3 sequences listed, roughly 13% are singletons. Study results and limitations: Typical of ankylosing spondylitis blood, it appeared, was a TCR beta motif of eight highly homologous variants.

The specimen was blood, either unsorted or a sorted T cell fraction (not recorded which). These TCRs come from a male donor with ankylosing spondylitis.

Note on this clonotype: The DNA is omitted, as the CDR3 cannot be located on it reliably, and the CDR3 follows TCRdb's listing. The rearrangement links TRBV7-8 to TRBJ2-5; the table gives TRBD2 as D, unverified against the DNA. The CDR3 spans 12 amino acids, including both terminal residues. From germline, CDR1 is SGHVS and CDR2 FQNEAQ. The CDR3 protein is CASGWASGIKYF.

J is TRBJ2-3 and V is TRBV12-3 or TRBV12-4, with D possibly TRBD1 on 6 matching bases. The CDR3 has 14 amino acids. The germline V and J ends were trimmed by 7 bases and 2 bases, with 13 bases remaining between them. CDR3 nucleotides: TGTGCCAGCAACCCGGTGGGGGCCACAGATACGCAGTATTTT. Amino acid sequence: CASNPVGATDTQYF.

In this sample, this clonotype turned up many times. The chain combines TRBV20-1 with TRBJ2-7; a weak D match, TRBD1 (5 bases). The CDR3 totals 12 residues. Trimming shortened V by 4 bases and J by 3 bases, and 10 bases separated the two germline ends. The germline V gene encodes CDR1 DFQATT and CDR2 SNEGSKA (reference sequence). The CDR3 coding sequence is TGCAGTGCTAAGGGGCCGAGCTACGAGCAGTACGTC. Its protein product is CSAKGPSYEQYV.

This clonotype was observed a handful of times. The rearrangement uses TRBV5-1 and TRBJ1-1; the match to TRBD1 covers 7 bases. The length of the CDR3 is 14 residues. The trim removed 3 bases at V and 4 bases at J, leaving 6 bases unmatched. Germline V gene lookup returns CDR1 SGHRS and CDR2 YFSETQ. CDR3 sequence: CASSSLQGTTEAFF. In nucleotides, the CDR3 is TGCGCCAGCAGCTCTTTACAGGGGACCACTGAAGCTTTCTTT.

This clonotype was observed a handful of times. Here the CDR3 DNA reads TGTGCCAGCAGCCCCCCGGGGGCAGGGCCCATCCTCTACGAGCAGTACTTC. Translation: CASSPPGAGPILYEQYF. The V and J genes are TRBV5-6 and TRBJ2-7; either TRBD1 or TRBD2 may supply D (6 bases each). Germline CDR1 and CDR2: SGHDT and YYEEEE. The CDR3 is 17 amino acids. V was cut by 4 bases and J by 3 bases, with 23 bases left in between.

This clonotype was counted a few times. The J gene is TRBJ2-3, the V gene TRBV19, with unresolved D. Trimming removed 2 bases at V and 0 bases at J, with 9 bases between. The CDR3 runs 15 residues. CDR1 LNHDA and CDR2 SQIVND come from the germline V gene (reference sequence). The CDR3 sequence: CASSIRTFSTDTQYF. CDR3 coding DNA: TGTGCCAGTAGTATACGTACGTTTAGCACAGATACGCAGTATTTT.

This clonotype was detected ten times or more. The chain carries TRBV12-3 or TRBV12-4 and TRBJ2-1, with no clear D. The CDR3 loop spans 11 amino acids. V was trimmed by 2 bases and J by 9 bases, leaving 5 bases between them. CDR3 amino acids: CASSLKIEQFF. The CDR3 nucleotides are TGTGCCAGCAGTTTAAAAATTGAGCAGTTCTTC.

This chain links TRBV6-2 or TRBV6-3 with TRBJ1-5; 11 nucleotides agree with TRBD1. The length of the CDR3 is 15 residues. Germline loops: CDR1 MNHEY, CDR2 SVGEGT. Unmatched junction bases numbered 6, after V lost 5 bases and J lost 6 bases. For the CDR3, the DNA is TGTGCCAGCAGTAGAACCGGGACAGGGGGTCAGCCCCAGCATTTT. This translates into CASSRTGTGGQPQHF.

This clonotype was seen a few times. V gene TRBV29-1 combines with J gene TRBJ2-5; the D is unclear. The germline V and J ends were trimmed by 6 bases and 1 base, with 9 bases remaining between them. The CDR3 totals 12 residues. Germline V gene sequence: CDR1 SQVTM, CDR2 ANQGSEA. The CDR3 here is CSVGETQETQYF. As DNA, the CDR3 is TGCAGCGTGGGTGAGACCCAAGAGACCCAGTACTTC.

Only a few counts were recorded for this clonotype. J is TRBJ1-1 and V is TRBV4-1, with D tentatively TRBD1 (5 bases). The V and J ends lost 0 bases and 1 base respectively, with 9 bases between them. The CDR3 sequence is 15 residues long. CDR1 is MGHRA and CDR2 is YSYEKL in the germline V gene. CDR3 region: CASSQDRDSNTEAFF. DNA of the CDR3: TGCGCCAGCAGCCAAGATAGGGACTCGAACACTGAAGCTTTCTTT.

This clonotype occurred a few times. CDR3 nucleotides: TGTGCCAGCAGTCCGTGGCCAGGGGTGACCGGGGAGCTGTTTTTT. The encoded protein is CASSPWPGVTGELFF. J is TRBJ2-2 and V is TRBV2, with D perhaps matching TRBD1 (6 bases). V was clipped by 5 bases and J by 5 bases, with 15 bases between them. The V gene's germline CDR1 is SNHLY and CDR2 FYNNEI. The length of the CDR3 is 15 residues.

CDR3 sequence reads: CASSPASGELFF. The CDR3 DNA is TGTGCCAGCAGCCCGGCTTCGGGAGAGCTGTTTTTT. The chain links TRBV7-9 to TRBJ2-2; TRBD2 might be the D (5 bases). Germline assignment: CDR1 SEHNR and CDR2 FQNEAQ (reference sequence). The V and J ends lost 5 bases and 11 bases respectively, with 12 bases between them. CDR3 length: 12 residues.

This clonotype was seen more than once but under ten times. The rearrangement joins TRBV20-1 to TRBJ2-3; no clear D. Germline V gene lookup returns CDR1 DFQATT and CDR2 SNEGSKA (reference sequence). The CDR3 is 14 amino acids. The ends were cut back, 6 bases at V and 2 bases at J, with 15 bases in the middle. The CDR3 DNA reads as TGCAGTGCGCCCGCGGTGGCAGCCACAGATACGCAGTATTTT. It translates to CSAPAVAATDTQYF.

This sequence joins TRBV7-6 and TRBJ2-4; D possibly corresponds to TRBD1 (6 bases). Germline V gives CDR1 SGHVS, CDR2 FNYEAQ. CDR3 length equals 16 residues. V lost 4 bases and J 2 bases, leaving 15 bases between the germline ends. This CDR3 is CASSSPGVPTKNIQYF. DNA of the CDR3: TGTGCCAGCAGCTCCCCAGGGGTTCCGACCAAAAACATTCAGTACTTC.

This clonotype was detected only a few times. V is TRBV11-2 and J is TRBJ1-1; D not certain. This CDR3 contains 14 residues. With 2 bases removed from V and 6 bases from J, the gap between germline ends came to 13 bases. Germline CDR1 is SGHAT and CDR2 is FQNNGV. CDR3 residues: CASSLPQMMAEAFF. DNA of the CDR3: TGTGCCAGCAGCTTACCCCAAATGATGGCTGAAGCTTTCTTT.

This clonotype was seen only a few times. The V call is TRBV15, the J call TRBJ2-1; D call uncertain. Trimming took 3 bases from V and 5 from J, leaving 17 bases between them. The V gene's germline CDR1 is LNHNV and CDR2 YYDKDF (reference sequence). The CDR3 has 16 amino acids. The chain's CDR3 is CATSREGPFWDNEQFF. The CDR3 DNA reads as TGTGCCACCAGCAGGGAAGGACCCTTTTGGGACAATGAGCAGTTCTTC.

The V and J genes are TRBV18 and TRBJ2-1, with D unresolved. Germline CDR1 reads KGHSH; CDR2 reads LQKENI. With 3 bases removed from V and 10 bases from J, the gap between germline ends came to 10 bases. This CDR3 is built from 12 residues. CDR3 protein: CASSPPGPEQFF. For the CDR3, the DNA is TGTGCCAGCTCACCGCCCGGGCCGGAGCAGTTCTTC.

The V call is TRBV5-1, the J call TRBJ1-5; D unresolved. V lost 5 bases to trimming and J lost 7 bases, with 13 bases between them. This CDR3 comprises 13 residues. Germline V gene sequence: CDR1 SGHRS, CDR2 YFSETQ. The CDR3 is CASRGEPGQPQHF. CDR3 DNA sequence: TGCGCCAGCAGGGGAGAACCGGGCCAGCCCCAGCATTTT.

The chain couples TRBV3-1 to TRBJ2-1; the D gene is possibly TRBD1 (6 bases). This CDR3 contains 13 residues. The V gene lost 1 base and the J gene lost 14 bases, with 15 bases spanning the gap. Germline values: CDR1 LGHDT, CDR2 YNNKEL (reference sequence). CDR3 in DNA: TGTGCCAGCAGCCAAGGGTGGCAGGGGCGCGAGTTCTTC. This encodes CASSQGWQGREFF.

This clonotype was seen more than once but under ten times. V gene TRBV10-2 combines with J gene TRBJ2-7; 10 bases are shared with TRBD1. Germline V gene lookup returns CDR1 WSHSY and CDR2 SAAADI. Trimming took 4 bases from V and 6 from J; bases not matched to a gene: 9. This CDR3 has 15 residues. The DNA of the CDR3 is TGCGCCAGCAGTGTTCAGGGACAGGGGCTAGGCGAGCAGTACTTC. Its protein product is CASSVQGQGLGEQYF.

This chain joins TRBV7-2 and TRBJ1-2; D gene unclear. V was trimmed by 5 bases and J by 4 bases, leaving 17 bases between them. Germline V gene lookup returns CDR1 SGHTA and CDR2 FQGNSA. The CDR3 length is 15 residues. The CDR3 region has the DNA TGTGCCAGCAGCGTCACTTTTCTGGTGGGCTATGGCTACACCTTC. This sequence encodes CASSVTFLVGYGYTF. The full variable domain, rest sourced from reference TRBV7-2 and TRBJ1-2, is GAGVSQSPSNKVTEKGKDVELRCDPISGHTALYWYRQSLGQGLEFLIYFQGNSAPDKSGLPSDRFSAERTGGSVSTLTIQRTQQEDSAVYLCASSVTFLVGYGYTFGSGTRLTVV.

This rearrangement joins TRBV5-1 to TRBJ2-5; D call uncertain. Germline CDR1 reads SGHRS; CDR2 reads YFSETQ. The V end was cut by 5 bases, the J end by 1 base, with 9 bases between. The CDR3 is made up of 13 amino acids. The CDR3, as DNA: TGCGCCAGCAGTGGTGAGGTCCAAGAGACCCAGTACTTC. This gives the protein CASSGEVQETQYF.

This clonotype was recorded a few times. The rearrangement uses TRBV5-6 and TRBJ2-1; D remains ambiguous. This CDR3 contains 15 residues. With 1 base removed from V and 4 bases from J, the gap between germline ends came to 12 bases. CDR1 SGHDT and CDR2 YYEEEE come from the germline V gene. The CDR3 bases are TGTGCCAGCAGCTTGCTTCGGCGGAATTACAATGAGCAGTTCTTC. Protein: CASSLLRRNYNEQFF.

The V and J genes are TRBV29-1 and TRBJ1-2, with unresolved D. CDR1 SQVTM and CDR2 ANQGSEA come from the germline V gene. The CDR3 loop spans 16 amino acids. The V end was cut by 6 bases, the J end by 1 base, with 21 bases between. The CDR3 protein is CSVLDKPSMVNYGYTF. As DNA, the CDR3 is TGCAGCGTCCTTGACAAGCCTTCAATGGTTAACTATGGCTACACCTTC.

This clonotype was seen only a few times. This chain links TRBV11-3 with TRBJ1-3; 8 nucleotides agree with TRBD1. The J segment lost 1 base and the V segment lost 2 bases, leaving 4 bases of the junction unmatched. The germline CDR1 and CDR2 sequences are SGHNT and YENEEA. This CDR3 spans 16 amino acids. The CDR3 DNA reads as TGTGCCAGCAGCTTACGTCAGGGGGCATCTGGAAACACCATATATTTT. Translated, it gives CASSLRQGASGNTIYF.

This clonotype was observed a few times. J is TRBJ1-2 and V is TRBV12-3 or TRBV12-4, with D possibly TRBD1 on 5 matching bases. The CDR3 totals 14 residues. Deletions cut 4 bases from V and 14 bases from J, with 23 bases between. The CDR3 here is CASSSTGQGAPNTF. The CDR3 coding sequence is TGTGCCAGCAGTTCCACAGGCCAAGGGGCTCCTAATACCTTC.

The chain joins TRBV28 to TRBJ2-2; D might be TRBD1 (5 bases). The V gene lost 10 bases and the J gene lost 3 bases, with 15 bases spanning the gap. Germline CDR1 reads MDHEN; CDR2 reads SYDVKM. The CDR3 runs to 14 residues. The CDR3 protein is CATGTTGYTGELFF. The CDR3 DNA follows: TGTGCCACCGGAACCACAGGATACACCGGGGAGCTGTTTTTT. Together with reference TRBV28 and TRBJ2-2, the CDR3 gives the full variable domain: DVKVTQSSRYLVKRTGEKVFLECVQDMDHENMFWYRQDPGLGLRLIYFSYDVKMKEKGDIPEGYSVSREKKERFSLILESASTNQTSMYLCATGTTGYTGELFFGEGSRLTVL.